Following are 22 T cell receptor beta chains from one sample sequenced in a study of T cell changes during pregnancy in multiple sclerosis. Profiling relied on immunoSEQ multiplex PCR, and the TCRdb table lists in-frame clones only, not all of them. The sample shows around 65,000 clones, around 90% of them seen only once. The sample was peripheral blood, taken in the first trimester of pregnancy. The receptors originated from a female donor in good health, enrolled as a control in a pregnancy study.

This clone appeared once. The V gene is TRBV5-6, the J gene TRBJ2-5, with TRBD1 matching over 7 bases. From germline, CDR1 is SGHDT and CDR2 YYEEEE. The CDR3 covers 15 residues. Trimming cost V 1 base and J 0 bases; bases outside gene matches: 3. CDR3 region: CASSLLTGYQETQYF. CDR3 in DNA: TGTGCCAGCAGCTTGTTGACAGGGTACCAAGAGACCCAGTACTTC.

The J gene is TRBJ2-1, the V gene TRBV9; 8 nucleotides agree with TRBD2. CDR1 is SGDLS and CDR2 is YYNGEE in the germline V gene. Unmatched junction bases numbered 15, after V lost 3 bases and J lost 7 bases. The CDR3 consists of 17 residues. The CDR3 region has the DNA TGTGCCAGCAGCGCCGTCCCCCAGCGGGAGATATGGAATGAGCAGTTCTTC. Translating gives CASSAVPQREIWNEQFF.

The V gene is TRBV10-3, the J gene TRBJ1-1; TRBD1 matches 8 bases. Trimming cost V 4 bases and J 0 bases; bases outside gene matches: 13. CDR3 length: 18 amino acids. Germline V lookup: CDR1 ENHRY, CDR2 SYGVKD. In DNA, the CDR3 is TGTGCCATCAGTGCGATGGGACAGGCCTCTTCTATGAACACTGAAGCTTTCTTT. Its protein product is CAISAMGQASSMNTEAFF.

The gene calls are TRBV6-6 and TRBJ2-7; tentative D call: TRBD2 (6 bases). With 4 bases removed from V and 2 bases from J, the gap between germline ends came to 15 bases. Germline CDR1 is MNHNY and CDR2 is SVGAGI (reference sequence). The CDR3 is made up of 15 amino acids. CDR3 in amino acids: CASSSHGGLTYEQYF. The CDR3 DNA follows: TGTGCCAGCAGTTCACACGGGGGTCTTACCTACGAGCAGTACTTC.

The chain is built from TRBV10-2 and TRBJ1-1, with D hard to call. The ends were cut back, 3 bases at V and 1 base at J, with 9 bases in the middle. Germline V CDR1 and CDR2: WSHSY, SAAADI. This CDR3 is 14 amino acids long. The CDR3 sequence is CASSDTRANTEAFF. CDR3 in DNA: TGCGCCAGCAGTGATACGCGGGCGAACACTGAAGCTTTCTTT.

The chain combines TRBV7-2 with TRBJ1-5; D is unresolved. The CDR3 consists of 13 residues. Trimming took off 3 bases at V and 9 bases at J, with 12 bases between the two ends. CDR1 and CDR2 (germline): SGHTA, FQGNSA. The DNA for the CDR3 is TGTGCCAGCAGCTTCGGGGATTACCGGCCCCAGCATTTT. Translating it yields CASSFGDYRPQHF.

The V and J genes are TRBV5-6 and TRBJ1-6; D is undetermined. The CDR3 consists of 13 residues. V was pared by 1 base and J by 10 bases, with 9 bases between. Per the germline V gene, CDR1 is SGHDT and CDR2 is YYEEEE. The chain's CDR3 is CASSLRRGSPLHF. CDR3 coding DNA: TGTGCCAGCAGCTTGAGGAGAGGATCACCCCTCCACTTT.

The V and J genes are TRBV18 and TRBJ2-7, with TRBD2 identical over 7 bases. Germline CDR1 KGHSH, CDR2 LQKENI. This CDR3 has 17 residues. The ends lost 6 bases at V and 0 bases at J; junction bases unmatched: 14. As DNA, the CDR3 is TGTGCCAGCTCTCAACAAGGAGAGCGGGGTAGCTCCTACGAGCAGTACTTC. It translates to CASSQQGERGSSYEQYF.

V and J are TRBV2 and TRBJ2-7, with 8 bases matching TRBD1. This CDR3 contains 17 residues. Germline V gene lookup returns CDR1 SNHLY and CDR2 FYNNEI. Unmatched junction bases numbered 14, after V lost 4 bases and J lost 3 bases. The CDR3 reads CASSVRNSGTGGYEQYF. CDR3 sequence (DNA): TGTGCCAGCAGTGTGAGGAATTCGGGGACAGGAGGCTACGAGCAGTACTTC.

The chain has TRBV6-6 and TRBJ1-4, with no clear D. Germline V lookup: CDR1 MNHNY, CDR2 SVGAGI (reference sequence). The CDR3 is made up of 15 amino acids. V lost 0 bases and J lost 4, with 9 bases in between. The CDR3 region is CASSYSRRINEKLFF. For the CDR3, the DNA is TGTGCCAGCAGTTACTCAAGGCGGATTAATGAAAAACTGTTTTTT.

The chain joins TRBV4-3 to TRBJ1-1, with D possibly matching TRBD1 (5 bases). CDR3 size: 16 residues. Trimming removed 4 bases at V and 5 bases at J, with 20 bases between. CDR1 and CDR2 (germline): LGHNA, YSLEER. The CDR3 here is CASSPGGGRVRTEAFF. The CDR3 nucleotides are TGCGCCAGCAGCCCCGGGGGGGGGAGGGTGAGGACTGAAGCTTTCTTT.

The chain joins TRBV27 to TRBJ2-1, with 7 bases identical to TRBD1. Trimming took 3 bases from V and 7 from J; bases not matched to a gene: 0. The CDR3 is made up of 12 amino acids. Germline V gene data show CDR1 as MNHEY and CDR2 as SMNVEV (reference sequence). The CDR3 reads CASSFRGNEQFF. The CDR3 bases are TGTGCCAGCAGTTTCAGGGGGAATGAGCAGTTCTTC.

The J gene is TRBJ1-5, the V gene TRBV4-3; 7 bases are a match to TRBD1. Losses at the gene ends were 0 bases for V and 7 bases for J; bases not matched to a gene: 6. Germline V lookup: CDR1 LGHNA, CDR2 YSLEER. The length of the CDR3 is 15 residues. The CDR3 DNA sequence: TGCGCCAGCAGCCAAGATCAAACAGGGGACCAGCCCCAGCATTTT. This sequence encodes CASSQDQTGDQPQHF.

In nucleotides, the CDR3 is TGCGCCAGCAGTGCGTCTAGATCGTACAATGAGCAGTTCTTC. The encoded protein is CASSASRSYNEQFF. The V gene is TRBV10-2, the J gene TRBJ2-1; D unclear. Germline CDR1 reads WSHSY; CDR2 reads SAAADI. Trimming stripped 4 bases from V and 4 bases from J, with 11 bases between. The CDR3 is made up of 14 amino acids.

The chain joins TRBV28 to TRBJ2-7; 10 nucleotides agree with TRBD2. From germline, CDR1 is MDHEN and CDR2 SYDVKM. With 4 bases clipped from V and 12 bases from J, the junction kept 12 bases outside the gene matches. The CDR3 totals 14 residues. The CDR3 reads CASSSTSGELRGYF. CDR3 sequence (DNA): TGTGCCAGCAGTTCCACTAGCGGGGAGCTCCGGGGGTACTTC.

This sequence joins TRBV7-3 and TRBJ2-3, with a tentative D call TRBD1 (5 bases). Germline V gene sequence: CDR1 SGHTA, CDR2 FQGTGA. The CDR3 spans 13 residues. The V end lost 3 bases, the J end lost 5 bases, and 9 bases lay between the germline ends. The CDR3, as DNA: TGTGCCAGCAGCTTCGAACAGGAAGATACGCAGTATTTT. Translated, it gives CASSFEQEDTQYF.

The chain recombines TRBV18 with TRBJ2-1; tentatively, D is TRBD1 (5 bases). This CDR3 contains 15 residues. CDR1 and CDR2 from the germline V gene are KGHSH and LQKENI. The V end was cut by 1 base, the J end by 10 bases, with 17 bases between. Written as DNA, the CDR3 is TGTGCCAGCTCACCACAGGGGTCGTCTCTTTCGGAGCAGTTCTTC. It encodes CASSPQGSSLSEQFF.

V usage is TRBV28 and J usage is TRBJ2-2; D possibly corresponds to TRBD1 (6 bases). The germline CDR1 and CDR2 sequences are MDHEN and SYDVKM. The ends were cut back, 6 bases at V and 3 bases at J, with 11 bases in the middle. The CDR3 extends over 14 amino acids. CDR3 in DNA: TGTGCCAGCAGAGGGGACACTTACACCGGGGAGCTGTTTTTT. This gives the protein CASRGDTYTGELFF.

CDR3 amino acids: CASSLGLGNTEAFF. CDR3 bases: TGTGCCAGCAGCTTGGGACTAGGGAACACTGAAGCTTTCTTT. The chain has TRBV5-4 and TRBJ1-1; D uncertain. Germline-derived CDR1 and CDR2 are SGHNT and YYREEE (reference sequence). Trimming took 0 bases from V and 1 from J, leaving 7 bases between them. This CDR3 contains 14 residues.

V is TRBV5-1 and J is TRBJ1-4; a possible D gene is TRBD1 (6 bases). Between the trimmed V and J ends, which lost 3 bases and 7 bases, there was a span of 16 bases. The CDR3 totals 15 residues. CDR1 SGHRS and CDR2 YFSETQ come from the germline V gene. The DNA for the CDR3 is TGCGCCAGCAGCTCGACAGGCCTAGGGGGTGAAAAACTGTTTTTT. Amino acid sequence: CASSSTGLGGEKLFF.

This clone was found a few times. This sequence joins TRBV7-8 and TRBJ2-7, with 7 bases lining up with TRBD2. V lost 5 bases, J lost 0 bases, and 7 bases stayed unmatched. Germline CDR1 and CDR2: SGHVS and FQNEAQ. The CDR3 is 15 residues long. CDR3 nucleotide sequence: TGTGCCAGCAGCCCAAGCGGGGACCTCTCCTACGAGCAGTACTTC. Translated, it gives CASSPSGDLSYEQYF.

This sequence joins TRBV11-2 and TRBJ2-3; 8 positions agree with TRBD2. The ends lost 3 bases at V and 1 base at J; junction bases unmatched: 0. Germline CDR1 is SGHAT and CDR2 is FQNNGV. This CDR3 comprises 14 residues. The CDR3 DNA reads TGTGCCAGCAGCTTGACTAGCGGCACAGATACGCAGTATTTT. This encodes CASSLTSGTDTQYF.